The sample holds many counts of the clone carrying this T cell receptor (beta chain). Its target is unknown. This specimen comes from a study of neurological immune-mediated disorders. Study context: For the approximately 34 multiple sclerosis patients, the disease was relapsing-remitting in roughly 31 and secondary progressive in 3. Whole-study results and caveats: Phylogenetic grouping assigned the repertoires of 18 of 34 multiple sclerosis patients to a single related-CDR3 cluster, which may represent a signature. Association with the multiple sclerosis repertoire cluster was not found for any clinical or MRI feature.

Synthesis of cDNA was accomplished via 5'RACE employing 10-nucleotide random UMIs. TCRdb recomputed calls from the 5' RACE reads with MiXCR, one row per CDR3 protein. The repertoire consists of under 75,000 distinct CDR3 sequences, with roughly 5% occurring once and the leading ten covering around 6%. Germline V gene sequence: CDR1 SGDLS, CDR2 YYNGEE. The V end was cut by 0 bases, the J end by 5 bases, with 8 bases between. The CDR3 spans 13 residues. The receptor was derived from a human donor with multiple sclerosis. The donor label of this sample is uncertain. The sequencing sample was made of PBMCs. This sequence joins TRBV9 and TRBJ1-1, with D unclear. The DNA for the CDR3 is TGTGCCAGCAGCGTAGGGGCCGGGACTGAAGCTTTCTTT. This codes for CASSVGAGTEAFF.